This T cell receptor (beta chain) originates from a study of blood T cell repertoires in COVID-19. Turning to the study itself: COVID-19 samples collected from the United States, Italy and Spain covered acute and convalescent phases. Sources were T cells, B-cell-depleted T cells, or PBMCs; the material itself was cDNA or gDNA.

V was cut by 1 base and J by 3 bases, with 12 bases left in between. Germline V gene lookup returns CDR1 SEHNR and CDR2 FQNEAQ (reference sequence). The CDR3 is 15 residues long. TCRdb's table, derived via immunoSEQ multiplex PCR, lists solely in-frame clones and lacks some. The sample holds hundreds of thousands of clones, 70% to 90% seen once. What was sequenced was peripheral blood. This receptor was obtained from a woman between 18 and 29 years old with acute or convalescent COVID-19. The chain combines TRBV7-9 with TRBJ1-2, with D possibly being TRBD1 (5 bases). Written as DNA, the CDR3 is TGTGCCAGCAGCTTAGATCCGGGGGTTCACTATGGCTACACCTTC. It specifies CASSLDPGVHYGYTF. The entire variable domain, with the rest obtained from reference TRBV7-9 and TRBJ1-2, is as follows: DTGVSQNPRHKITKRGQNVTFRCDPISEHNRLYWYRQTLGQGPEFLTYFQNEAQLEKSRLLSDRFSAERPKGSFSTLEIQRTEQGDSAMYLCASSLDPGVHYGYTFGSGTRLTVV.